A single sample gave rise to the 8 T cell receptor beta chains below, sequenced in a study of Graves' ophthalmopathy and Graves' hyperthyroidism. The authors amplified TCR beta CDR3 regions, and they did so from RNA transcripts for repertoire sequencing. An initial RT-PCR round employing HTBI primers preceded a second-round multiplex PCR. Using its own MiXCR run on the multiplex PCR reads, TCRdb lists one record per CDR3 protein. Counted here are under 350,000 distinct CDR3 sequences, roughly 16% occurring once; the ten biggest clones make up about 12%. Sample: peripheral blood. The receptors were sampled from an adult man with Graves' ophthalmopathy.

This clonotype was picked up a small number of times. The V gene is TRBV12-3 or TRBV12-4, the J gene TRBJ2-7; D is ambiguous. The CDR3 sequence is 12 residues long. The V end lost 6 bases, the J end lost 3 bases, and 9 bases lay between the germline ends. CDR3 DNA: TGTGCCAGCAGCCCTAACGTCTACGAGCAGTACTTC. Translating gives CASSPNVYEQYF.

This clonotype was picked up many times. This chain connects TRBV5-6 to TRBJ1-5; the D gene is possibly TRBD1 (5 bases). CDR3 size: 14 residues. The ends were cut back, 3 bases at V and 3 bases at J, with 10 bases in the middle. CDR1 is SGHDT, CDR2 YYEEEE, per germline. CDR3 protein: CASSSDSLNQPQHF. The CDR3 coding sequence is TGTGCCAGCAGCTCCGACAGCCTCAATCAGCCCCAGCATTTT.

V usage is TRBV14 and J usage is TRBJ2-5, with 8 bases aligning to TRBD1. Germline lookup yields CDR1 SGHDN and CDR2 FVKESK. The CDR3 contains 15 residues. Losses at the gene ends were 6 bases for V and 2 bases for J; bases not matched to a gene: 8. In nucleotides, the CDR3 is TGTGCCAGCAGTCGACAGGGGATACTTCAAGAGACCCAGTACTTC. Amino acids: CASSRQGILQETQYF.

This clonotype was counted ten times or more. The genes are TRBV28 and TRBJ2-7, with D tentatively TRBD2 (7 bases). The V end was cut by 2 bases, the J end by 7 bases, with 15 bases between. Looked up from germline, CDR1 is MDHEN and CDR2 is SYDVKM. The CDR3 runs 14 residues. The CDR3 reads CASSLPRGAREQYF. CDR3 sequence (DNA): TGTGCCAGCAGTTTACCTCGGGGGGCCAGGGAGCAGTACTTC.

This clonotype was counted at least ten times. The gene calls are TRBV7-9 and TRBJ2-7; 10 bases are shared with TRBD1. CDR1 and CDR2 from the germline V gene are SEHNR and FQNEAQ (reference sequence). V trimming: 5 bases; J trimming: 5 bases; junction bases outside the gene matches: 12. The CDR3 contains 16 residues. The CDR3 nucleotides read TGTGCCAGCAGCCCGAGCCGGGACAGGGGTCATAACGAGCAGTACTTC. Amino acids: CASSPSRDRGHNEQYF.

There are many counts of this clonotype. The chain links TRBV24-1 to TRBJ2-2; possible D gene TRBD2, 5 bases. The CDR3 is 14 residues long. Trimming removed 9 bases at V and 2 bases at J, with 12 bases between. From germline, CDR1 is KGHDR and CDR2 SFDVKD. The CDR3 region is CATQRESNTGELFF. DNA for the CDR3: TGTGCCACCCAGAGGGAAAGTAACACCGGGGAGCTGTTTTTT.

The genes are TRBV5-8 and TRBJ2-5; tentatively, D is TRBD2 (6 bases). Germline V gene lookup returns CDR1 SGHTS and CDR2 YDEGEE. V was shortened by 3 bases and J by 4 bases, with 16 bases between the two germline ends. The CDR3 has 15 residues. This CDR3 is CASSSRTTWGETQYF. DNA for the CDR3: TGTGCCAGCAGCTCCCGGACTACTTGGGGAGAGACCCAGTACTTC.

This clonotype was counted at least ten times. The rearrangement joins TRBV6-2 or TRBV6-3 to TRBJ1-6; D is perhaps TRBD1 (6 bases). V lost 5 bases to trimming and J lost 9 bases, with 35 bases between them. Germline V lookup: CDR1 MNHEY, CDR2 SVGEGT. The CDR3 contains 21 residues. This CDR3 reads CASSNPVGTGTSDRSRSPLHF. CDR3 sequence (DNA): TGTGCCAGCAGTAACCCTGTGGGAACCGGGACATCCGATCGGTCTCGTTCACCCCTCCACTTT.